This T cell receptor beta chain is from a study of HIV-infected patients and healthy controls. Reverse transcription used 450 to 650 ng RNA and constant-region primers for alpha and beta. Alpha and beta chain libraries were made separately by chain-specific third strand synthesis with multiplexing indices. All rearrangements within a chain used one primer pair; cDNA molecules carried barcodes. Second strand synthesis was primed from the SP2 site. Each CDR3 protein gets one entry after TCRdb re-called the 5' RACE reads with MiXCR. The sample holds roughly 10,000 distinct CDR3 sequences; over 7% are singletons and the top ten take about 5%. CDR1 and CDR2 (germline): DFQATT, SNEGSKA (reference sequence). The CDR3 is made up of 16 amino acids. The junction had 16 bases not matched to a gene; V was cut back by 4 bases and J by 10 bases. No cell fractionation was done, so the repertoire covers all unsorted peripheral blood T cells. Two fifths of the ten uninfected healthy control donors were sampled twice, roughly three months apart.

Whole-study results and caveats: Healthy controls carried many MAIT alpha-chain CDR3s, while HIV+ repertoires had few.

This clonotype has only a few counts. Its specificity is unknown. The sample comprised blood. The gene calls are TRBV20-1 and TRBJ1-1, with 12 nucleotides matching TRBD1. The source is an adult in good health. The CDR3 DNA reads TGCAGTGCTACGTCCGCTCCGGGACAGGGGGCGCGTGGAGCTTTCTTT. It specifies CSATSAPGQGARGAFF.